Sequencing of this T cell receptor beta chain was carried out in a study of long-term antiretroviral therapy in people with HIV. The content of samples before DNA extraction was about 1-11 million cryopreserved PBMC. J gave up 7 bases and V 2 bases, and 9 bases lay outside the gene matches. This CDR3 region has 15 residues. Germline loops: CDR1 SGDLS, CDR2 YYNGEE. This was the immunoSEQ v3.0 assay at survey level. Some clones are missing from TCRdb's copy, which holds only in-frame ones; the method was immunoSEQ multiplex PCR. The sample shows tens of thousands of clones, 84% of them seen only once. This receptor was obtained from a man in his forties with HIV. The gene calls are TRBV9 and TRBJ1-1, with 9 bases matching TRBD1. The sample in question was unsorted PBMCs, obtained 0.5 years before starting antiretroviral therapy. CDR3 protein: CASSVAGTGPNEAFF. The CDR3, as DNA: TGTGCCAGCAGCGTGGCCGGGACAGGGCCTAATGAAGCTTTCTTT.